The clone carrying this T cell receptor beta chain has more than one count but fewer than ten. Its antigen is currently unknown. TCRdb reanalysed the 5' RACE reads using MiXCR and keeps one entry per CDR3 protein. Of 250,000 to 350,000 distinct CDR3 sequences in the sample, roughly 17% are singletons; the top ten hold approximately 25%. The data were taken from a study of T-cell memory formation after mild COVID-19. The wider study: Largely donor-specific TCR clusters were found.

V gave up 5 bases and J gave up 6 bases; unmatched junction bases: 7. Germline V gene lookup returns CDR1 SGHVS and CDR2 FNYEAQ. There are 15 residues in the CDR3. Study results and limitations: The pre-infection memory compartment contained some responding clones, suggesting cross-reactive memory joined. Second-wave clones that peaked on day 37 lacked confirmed SARS-CoV-2 specificity.

The TCR comes from a man in his late teens or twenties who had mild COVID-19 (a few samples of this study predate the infection). Cell type and time point are not known. Input material: PBMCs or a T cell subset sorted from them (not recorded which). This chain connects TRBV7-6 to TRBJ2-2; 9 nucleotides align to TRBD1. The CDR3: CASSTRTGDSGELFF. The CDR3 DNA sequence: TGTGCCAGCAGCACTCGGACAGGGGATTCCGGGGAGCTGTTTTTT.